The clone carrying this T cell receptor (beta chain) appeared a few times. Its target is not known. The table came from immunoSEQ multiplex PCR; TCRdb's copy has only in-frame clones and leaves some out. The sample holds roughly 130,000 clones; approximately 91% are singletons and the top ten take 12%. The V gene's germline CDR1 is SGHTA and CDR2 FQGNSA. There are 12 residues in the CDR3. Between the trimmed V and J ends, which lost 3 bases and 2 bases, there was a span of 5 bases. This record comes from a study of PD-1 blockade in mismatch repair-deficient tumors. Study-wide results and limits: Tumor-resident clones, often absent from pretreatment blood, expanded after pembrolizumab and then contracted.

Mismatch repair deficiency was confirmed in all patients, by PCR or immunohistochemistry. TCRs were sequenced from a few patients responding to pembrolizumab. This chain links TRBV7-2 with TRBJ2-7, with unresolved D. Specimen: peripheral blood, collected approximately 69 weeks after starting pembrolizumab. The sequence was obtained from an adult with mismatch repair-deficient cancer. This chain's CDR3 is CASSFPAYEQYF. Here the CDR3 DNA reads TGTGCCAGCAGCTTCCCGGCCTACGAGCAGTACTTC.